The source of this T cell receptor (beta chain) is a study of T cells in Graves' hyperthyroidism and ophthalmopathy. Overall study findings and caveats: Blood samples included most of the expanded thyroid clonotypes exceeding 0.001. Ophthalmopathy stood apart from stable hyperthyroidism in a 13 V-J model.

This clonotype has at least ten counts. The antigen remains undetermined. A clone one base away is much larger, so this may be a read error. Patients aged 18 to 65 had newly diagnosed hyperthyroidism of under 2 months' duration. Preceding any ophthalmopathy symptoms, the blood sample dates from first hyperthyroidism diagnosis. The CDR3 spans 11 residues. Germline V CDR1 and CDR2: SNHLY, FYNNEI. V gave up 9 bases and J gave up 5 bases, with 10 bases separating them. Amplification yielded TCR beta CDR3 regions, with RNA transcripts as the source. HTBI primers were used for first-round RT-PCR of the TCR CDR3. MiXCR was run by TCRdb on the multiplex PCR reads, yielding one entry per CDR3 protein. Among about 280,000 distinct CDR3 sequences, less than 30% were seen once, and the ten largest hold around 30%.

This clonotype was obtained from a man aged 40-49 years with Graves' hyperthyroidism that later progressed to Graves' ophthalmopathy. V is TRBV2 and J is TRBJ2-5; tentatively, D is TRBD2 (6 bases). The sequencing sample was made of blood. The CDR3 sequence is CASTEGETQYF. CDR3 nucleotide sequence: TGTGCCAGTACGGAGGGGGAGACCCAGTACTTC.